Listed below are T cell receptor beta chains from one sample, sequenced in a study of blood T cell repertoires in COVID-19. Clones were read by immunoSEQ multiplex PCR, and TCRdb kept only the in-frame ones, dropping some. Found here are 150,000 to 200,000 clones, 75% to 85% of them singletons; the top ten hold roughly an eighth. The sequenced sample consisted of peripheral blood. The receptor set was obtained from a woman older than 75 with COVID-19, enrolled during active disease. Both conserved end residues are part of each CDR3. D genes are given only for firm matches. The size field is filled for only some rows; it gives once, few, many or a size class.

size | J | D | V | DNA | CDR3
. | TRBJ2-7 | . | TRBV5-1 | TGCGCCAGCAGCTATGGGGCAGGCCGCGAGCAGTACTTC | CASSYGAGREQYF
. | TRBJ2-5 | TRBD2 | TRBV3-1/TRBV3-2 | TGTGCCAGCAGCCAAGCTCTTCGGGCTAGCGGGAGCCGGGAGACCCAGTACTTC | CASSQALRASGSRETQYF
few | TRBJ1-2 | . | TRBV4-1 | TGCGCCAGCAGCCCGCGGGACCCAGGGCGGTATGGCTACACCTTC | CASSPRDPGRYGYTF
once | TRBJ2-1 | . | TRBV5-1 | TGCGCCAGCAGCTTGGCCGGACTGCCGACGACATTCTACAATGAGCAGTTCTTC | CASSLAGLPTTFYNEQFF
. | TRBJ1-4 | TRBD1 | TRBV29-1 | TGCAGCGTTGCGGGGCCGGACAGGGCTGAGGAAAAACTGTTTTTT | CSVAGPDRAEEKLFF
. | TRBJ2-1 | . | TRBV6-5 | TGTGCCAGCAGTTTGGGCCCGCCGAGCTCCTACAATGAGCAGTTCTTC | CASSLGPPSSYNEQFF
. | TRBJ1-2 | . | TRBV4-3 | TGCGCCAGCAGCCAAGATTCTCAGGGTAACTATGGCTACACCTTC | CASSQDSQGNYGYTF
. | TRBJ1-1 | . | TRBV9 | TGTGCCAGCAGTGCCCAGGAGGGTTTACTAAACACTGAAGCTTTCTTT | CASSAQEGLLNTEAFF
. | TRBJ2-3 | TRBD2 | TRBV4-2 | TGTGCCAGCAGCTGGACGGCGGGGAGCGGGAGCAATACGCAGTATTTT | CASSWTAGSGSNTQYF
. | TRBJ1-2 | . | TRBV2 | TGTGCCAGCAGTGAAGCGGCGGCATGGAATGGGTATGGCTACACCTTC | CASSEAAAWNGYGYTF
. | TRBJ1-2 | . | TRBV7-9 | TGTGCCAGCAGCCGAGGAGGCCCTACTAACCCCTATGGCTACACCTTC | CASSRGGPTNPYGYTF
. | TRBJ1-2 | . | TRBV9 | TGTGCCAGCAGCGTAGGAGGTACTAACTATGGCTACACCTTC | CASSVGGTNYGYTF
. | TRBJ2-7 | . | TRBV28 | TGTGCCAGCAGTTTATCAGGGGCCTACGAGCAGTACTTC | CASSLSGAYEQYF
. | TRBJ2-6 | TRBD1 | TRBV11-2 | TGTGCCAGCAGCTTCGTAATGACAGGGTGGGGCTCTGGGGCCAACGTCCTGACTTTC | CASSFVMTGWGSGANVLTF
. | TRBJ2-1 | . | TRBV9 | TGTGCCAGCAGCGTAGGCAACCGCGCCTACAATGAGCAGTTCTTC | CASSVGNRAYNEQFF
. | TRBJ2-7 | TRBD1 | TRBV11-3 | TGTGCCAGCAGCTTAATGGACAGGGGCTACGAGCAGTACTTC | CASSLMDRGYEQYF
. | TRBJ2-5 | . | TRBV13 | TGTGCCAGCAGCTTGAGACTGCGGCAAGAGACCCAGTACTTC | CASSLRLRQETQYF